The 6 T cell receptor beta chains in this list originate from one sample, sequenced in a study of T cell repertoires in cytomegalovirus infection. TCRdb analysed the reads with MiXCR anew, one entry per CDR3 protein. The sample shows around 900,000 distinct CDR3 sequences, less than 35% of them seen only once. The antigens these receptors bind are not known. Sample: cultured CD8+ T cells from PBMCs, taken from culture after CMV antigen stimulation. The origin of the receptors is a human donor in good health (CMV status not recorded). Some clones in this sample may be carry-over from other donors' samples.

The V and J genes are TRBV19 and TRBJ2-1, with D perhaps TRBD1 (6 bases). The CDR3 runs to 16 residues. V lost 4 bases to trimming and J lost 0 bases, with 13 bases between them. Germline V CDR1 and CDR2: LNHDA, SQIVND (reference sequence). The CDR3 loop is CASSTSLDSSYNEQFF. The CDR3, as DNA: TGTGCCAGTAGTACTTCCCTGGACAGCTCCTACAATGAGCAGTTCTTC.

This clonotype was detected only a few times. The J gene is TRBJ2-1, the V gene TRBV12-3 or TRBV12-4; TRBD2 aligns across 9 bases. After removal of 5 bases from V and 3 bases from J, the junction contained 5 bases not matched to a gene. The CDR3 covers 15 residues. This CDR3 reads CASSPPSGDYNEQFF. CDR3 nucleotides: TGTGCCAGCAGTCCACCTAGCGGGGACTACAATGAGCAGTTCTTC.

This clonotype was found a few times. The chain uses TRBV27 and TRBJ2-7, with D hard to call. Germline CDR1 reads MNHEY; CDR2 reads SMNVEV (reference sequence). V lost 0 bases, J lost 7 bases, and 13 bases lay in between. The CDR3 covers 14 residues. CDR3 DNA: TGTGCCAGCAGTTTATCGACAAGGCCCGAGGAGCAGTACGTC. The encoded protein is CASSLSTRPEEQYV.

This clonotype turned up a few times. J is TRBJ1-2 and V is TRBV6-5; 9 bases fit TRBD1. The CDR3 length is 18 residues. The ends lost 3 bases at V and 5 bases at J; junction bases unmatched: 16. Germline CDR1 and CDR2: MNHEY and SVGAGI. CDR3 bases: TGTGCCAGCAGTTATAAAGGGACAGGGCCACTCAGGGGGTATGGCTACACCTTC. Encoded protein: CASSYKGTGPLRGYGYTF.

V gene TRBV11-3 combines with J gene TRBJ1-2; 11 bases agree with TRBD1. From germline, CDR1 is SGHNT and CDR2 YENEEA. Trimming took 5 bases from V and 7 from J; bases not matched to a gene: 9. CDR3 length equals 15 residues. CDR3 residues: CASSSRTGGIRGYTF. The CDR3, as DNA: TGTGCCAGCAGCAGCAGGACAGGGGGCATTCGTGGCTACACCTTC.

This chain connects TRBV27 to TRBJ1-6; the D is unclear. The V end was cut by 0 bases, the J end by 6 bases, with 18 bases between. There are 18 residues in the CDR3. The V gene's germline CDR1 is MNHEY and CDR2 SMNVEV (reference sequence). In DNA, the CDR3 is TGTGCCAGCAGTTTATCGGGAGATAGTGTGGCACCTAATTCACCCCTCCACTTT. This gives the protein CASSLSGDSVAPNSPLHF.